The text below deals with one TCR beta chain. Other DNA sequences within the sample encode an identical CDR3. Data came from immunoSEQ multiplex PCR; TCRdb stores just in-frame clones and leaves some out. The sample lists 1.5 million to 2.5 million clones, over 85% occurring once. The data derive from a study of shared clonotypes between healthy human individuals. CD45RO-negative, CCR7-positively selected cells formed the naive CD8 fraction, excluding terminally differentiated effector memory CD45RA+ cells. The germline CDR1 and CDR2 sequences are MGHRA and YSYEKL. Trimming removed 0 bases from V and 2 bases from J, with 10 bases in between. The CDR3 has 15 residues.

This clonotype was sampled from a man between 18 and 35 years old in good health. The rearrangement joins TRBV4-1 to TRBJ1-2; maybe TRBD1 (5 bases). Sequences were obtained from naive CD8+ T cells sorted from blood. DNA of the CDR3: TGCGCCAGCAGCCAAGAACCAGGGTCCAACTATGGCTACACCTTC. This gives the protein CASSQEPGSNYGYTF.